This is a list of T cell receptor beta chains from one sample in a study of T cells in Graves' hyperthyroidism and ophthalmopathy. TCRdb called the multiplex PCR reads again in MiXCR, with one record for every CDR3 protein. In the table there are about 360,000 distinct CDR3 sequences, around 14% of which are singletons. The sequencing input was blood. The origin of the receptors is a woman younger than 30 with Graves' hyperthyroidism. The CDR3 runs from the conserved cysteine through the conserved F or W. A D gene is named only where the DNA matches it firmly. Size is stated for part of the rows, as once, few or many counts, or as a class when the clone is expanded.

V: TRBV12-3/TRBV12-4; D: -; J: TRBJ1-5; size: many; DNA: TGTGCCAGCACCTGGGAGAATCAGCCCCAGCATTTT; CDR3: CASTWENQPQHF
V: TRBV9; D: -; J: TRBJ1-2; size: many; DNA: TGTGCCAGCAGCCACTCGGAGGGTCTAGGAGGCTACACCTTC; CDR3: CASSHSEGLGGYTF
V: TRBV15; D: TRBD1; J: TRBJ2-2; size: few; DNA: TGTGCTACCAGCAGAGTCCAGGACAGGGGGCTTGGCACCGGGGAGCTGTTTTTT; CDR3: CATSRVQDRGLGTGELFF
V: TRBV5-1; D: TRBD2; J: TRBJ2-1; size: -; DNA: TGCGCCAGCAGCTTGAGCGGGAGTTACGCCAATGAGCAGTTCTTC; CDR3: CASSLSGSYANEQFF
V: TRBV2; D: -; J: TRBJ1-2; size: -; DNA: TGTGCCAGCAGTGTCATTATACAGGGAGGGGATGGCTACACCTTC; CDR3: CASSVIIQGGDGYTF
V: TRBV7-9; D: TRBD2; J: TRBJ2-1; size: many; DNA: TGTGCCAGCAGCTTAGAGGCTAGCGGGGGGGCTACCTACAATGAGCAGTTCTTC; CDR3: CASSLEASGGATYNEQFF
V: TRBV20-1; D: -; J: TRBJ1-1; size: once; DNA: TGCAGTACCAATGGGGGGGCGAACACTGAAGCTTTCTTT; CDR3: CSTNGGANTEAFF
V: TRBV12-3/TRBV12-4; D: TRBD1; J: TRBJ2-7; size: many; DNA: TGTGCCAGCAGTTCGTGGGACAGTGGGACGAACGAGCAGTACTTC; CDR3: CASSSWDSGTNEQYF
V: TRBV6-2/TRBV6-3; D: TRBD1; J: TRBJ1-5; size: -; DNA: TGTGCCAGCAGTGGGACAGGGGGAGGTAGTCAGCCCCAGCATTTT; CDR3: CASSGTGGGSQPQHF
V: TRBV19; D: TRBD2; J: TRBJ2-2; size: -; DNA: TGTGCCAGAAAGGGACTAGCGGGAAACACCGGGGAGCTGTTTTTT; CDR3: CARKGLAGNTGELFF
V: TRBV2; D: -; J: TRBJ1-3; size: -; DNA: TGTGCCAGCAGTTCACAGGGCTCTGGAAACGCCATATATTTT; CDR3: CASSSQGSGNAIYF
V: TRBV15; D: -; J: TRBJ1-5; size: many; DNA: TGTGCCACCAGCAGAGATCTCGCAGGGTTGAGCAATCAGCCCCAGCATTTT; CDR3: CATSRDLAGLSNQPQHF
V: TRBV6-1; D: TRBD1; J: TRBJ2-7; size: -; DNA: TGTGCCAGCAGCCCTACGTCCCGAGGACAGGTATCCTACGAGCAGTACTTC; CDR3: CASSPTSRGQVSYEQYF
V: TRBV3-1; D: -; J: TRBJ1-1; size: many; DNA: TGTGCCAGCAGCCAAGTTGGGGTCGGTAACACTGAAGCTTTCTTT; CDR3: CASSQVGVGNTEAFF
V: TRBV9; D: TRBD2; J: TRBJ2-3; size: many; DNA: TGTGCCAGCAGCGCGGGACAGCGGGGGGCAGATACGCAGTATTTT; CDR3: CASSAGQRGADTQYF
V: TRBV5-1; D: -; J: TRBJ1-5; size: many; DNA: TGCGCCAGCAGCTTGGTACCGGAACATAGCAATCAGCCCCAGCATTTT; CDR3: CASSLVPEHSNQPQHF
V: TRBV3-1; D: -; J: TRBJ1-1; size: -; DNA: TGTGCCAGCAGCCAAGATCTGGGGGAGAAAGCTTTCTTT; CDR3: CASSQDLGEKAFF
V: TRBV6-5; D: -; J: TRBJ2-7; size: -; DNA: TGTGCCAGCAGTTACTCGAAGGAATCCTACGAGCAGTACTTC; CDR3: CASSYSKESYEQYF
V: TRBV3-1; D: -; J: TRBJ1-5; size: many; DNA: TGTGCCAGCAGCGAGGGGGGGCAGCCCCAGCATTTT; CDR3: CASSEGGQPQHF